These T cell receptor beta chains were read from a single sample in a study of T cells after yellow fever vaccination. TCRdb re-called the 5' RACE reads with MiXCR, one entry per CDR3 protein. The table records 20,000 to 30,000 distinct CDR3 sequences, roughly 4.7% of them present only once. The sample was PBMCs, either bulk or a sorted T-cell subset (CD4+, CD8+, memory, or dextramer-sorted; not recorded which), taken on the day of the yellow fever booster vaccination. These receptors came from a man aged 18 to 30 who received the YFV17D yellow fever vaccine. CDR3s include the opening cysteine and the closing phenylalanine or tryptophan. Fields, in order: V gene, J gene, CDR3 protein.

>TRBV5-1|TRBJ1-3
CASSLQGPGNTIYF
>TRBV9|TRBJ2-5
CASSGATQETQYF
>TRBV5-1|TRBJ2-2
CASSSGGGGGELFF
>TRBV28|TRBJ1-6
CASTINPGQGRTLHF
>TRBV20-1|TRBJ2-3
CSASLAGTTDTQYF
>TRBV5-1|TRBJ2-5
CASSLEGAETQYF
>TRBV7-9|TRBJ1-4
CASSPGRNNEKLFF
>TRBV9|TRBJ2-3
CASSEGADTQYF
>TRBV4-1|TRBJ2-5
CASSQVEQETQYF
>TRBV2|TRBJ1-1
CASSGVRDTEAFF
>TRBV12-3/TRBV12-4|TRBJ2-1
CASTLYNEQFF
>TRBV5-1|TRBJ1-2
CASSLGQDYGYTF
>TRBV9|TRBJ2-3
CASSADRNTDTQYF
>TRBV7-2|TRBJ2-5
CASSPGIWETQYF
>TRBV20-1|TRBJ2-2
CSARAGQVELFF
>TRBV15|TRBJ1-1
CATSRGDLAENTEAFF
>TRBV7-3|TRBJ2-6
CASTTHWAARFNVLTF
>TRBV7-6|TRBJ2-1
CASSLLRQAGYNEQFF
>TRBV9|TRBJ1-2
CASSRGGSGYTF
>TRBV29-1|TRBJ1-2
CSVEEGRGGPYGYTF
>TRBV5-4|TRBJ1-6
CASSSQGMRTPLHF
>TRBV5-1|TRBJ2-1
CASSLESGNNEQFF
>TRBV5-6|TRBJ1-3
CASSSTGSSGNTIYF
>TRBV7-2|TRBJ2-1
CASSLSGGKFF
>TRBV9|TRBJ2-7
CASSAQTGRSSYEQYF
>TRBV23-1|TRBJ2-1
CASSPSGGEDNEQFF
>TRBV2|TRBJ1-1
CASSAGQLIVGEAFF
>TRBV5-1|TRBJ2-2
CASSSLNTGELFF
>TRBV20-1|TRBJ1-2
CSAREGNYGYTF
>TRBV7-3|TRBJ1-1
CASSFGQGATEAFF
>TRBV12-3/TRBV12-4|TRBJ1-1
CASSLAGDRGPLGTEAFF
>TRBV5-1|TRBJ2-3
CASSSGLAGATDTQYF
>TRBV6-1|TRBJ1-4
CASSDRGAEKLFF
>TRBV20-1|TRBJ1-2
CSANRDGYTF